This T cell receptor (beta chain) emerged from a study of blood T cell repertoires in COVID-19. The CDR3 sequence is 13 residues long. Trimming stripped 1 base from V and 3 bases from J, with 3 bases between. The germline V gene has CDR1 MNHEY and CDR2 SMNVEV (reference sequence). In the original workflow: It was from reference gene primer amplification that nucleated cell counts were estimated. Assay: immunoSEQ multiplex PCR; the TCRdb copy retains only in-frame clones and omits some. V, J and clone size derive from that table, while D and trimming were established from the DNA sequence. Here the sample spans tens of thousands of clones, roughly 85% being singletons.

The sequence was obtained from a man aged 60-69 years with active or convalescent COVID-19. Sequencing was done on a sample of peripheral blood. The chain joins TRBV27 to TRBJ2-2, with D hard to call. The CDR3 here is CASSLYYTGELFF. CDR3 bases: TGTGCCAGCAGTTTATACTACACCGGGGAGCTGTTTTTT.